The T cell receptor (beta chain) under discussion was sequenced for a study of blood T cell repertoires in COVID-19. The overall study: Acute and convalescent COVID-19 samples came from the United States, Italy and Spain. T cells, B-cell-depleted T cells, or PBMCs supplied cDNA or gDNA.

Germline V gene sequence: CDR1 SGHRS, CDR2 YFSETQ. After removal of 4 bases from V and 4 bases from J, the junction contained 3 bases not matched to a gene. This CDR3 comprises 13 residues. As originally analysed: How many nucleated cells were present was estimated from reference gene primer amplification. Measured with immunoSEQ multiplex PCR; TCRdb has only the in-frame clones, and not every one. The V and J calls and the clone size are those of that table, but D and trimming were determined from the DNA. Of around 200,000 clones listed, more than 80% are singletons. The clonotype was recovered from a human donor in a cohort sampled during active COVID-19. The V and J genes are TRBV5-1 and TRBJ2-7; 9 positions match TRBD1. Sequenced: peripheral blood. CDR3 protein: CASSAGQGYEQYF. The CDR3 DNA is TGCGCCAGCAGCGCAGGACAGGGGTACGAGCAGTACTTC.